Listed below are T cell receptor beta chains from one sample, sequenced in a study of blood T cell repertoires in COVID-19. Clones were sequenced by immunoSEQ multiplex PCR, and TCRdb holds only the in-frame ones, with some missing. The profile covers about 290,000 clones, with roughly 89% appearing a single time and less than 2% taken by the ten largest. Input material: PBMCs or T cells enriched from blood (not recorded which). All receptors derive from a middle-aged woman who had recovered from COVID-19. CDR3s include the opening cysteine and the closing phenylalanine or tryptophan. The order of the fields is clone size, J gene, V gene, D gene, CDR3 DNA, CDR3 protein. A D gene is named only where the DNA matches it firmly. Some rows have no size entry. The others give once, few or many, or a class for an expanded clone.

.,TRBJ1-4,TRBV18,TRBD1,TGTGCCAGCTCACCCAGGACAGGGGGAGAGGAAAAACTGTTTTTT,CASSPRTGGEEKLFF
few,TRBJ1-2,TRBV4-2,TRBD1,TGTGCCAGCAGCCCTCGGACAGGGGGTATCTGGGGCTACACCTTC,CASSPRTGGIWGYTF
.,TRBJ1-2,TRBV6-5,.,TGTGCCAGCAGTCAGACAGCAGTCTATGGCTACACCTTC,CASSQTAVYGYTF
.,TRBJ1-2,TRBV20-1,.,TGCAGTGCTAGTATTCCGGGTCGGGGCTACACCTTC,CSASIPGRGYTF
.,TRBJ1-1,TRBV3-1/TRBV3-2,.,TGTGCCAGCAGCCAAGGTGGGCAGTGGGGGGATGAAGCTTTCTTT,CASSQGGQWGDEAFF
.,TRBJ1-2,TRBV14,.,TGTGCCAGCAGCCTTGGACAGTGGGTAACTGATGGCTACACCTTC,CASSLGQWVTDGYTF
.,TRBJ1-3,TRBV7-8,TRBD1,TGTGCCAGCAGCTGGGACAGACCGTACTCTGGAAACACCATATATTTT,CASSWDRPYSGNTIYF
.,TRBJ1-6,TRBV10-3,.,TGTGCCATCAGTGACATAACCAACAGGGTTGGGAAGGGGTCACCCCTCCACTTT,CAISDITNRVGKGSPLHF
.,TRBJ1-5,TRBV7-2,.,TGTGCCAGCAGCGCCCCAAGGGCGGGGGTTTCGCCCCAGCATTTT,CASSAPRAGVSPQHF
few,TRBJ2-2,TRBV5-1,TRBD2,TGCGCCAGCAGCACCGGACTAGCGGGGGGGCCTGGGGAGCTGTTTTTT,CASSTGLAGGPGELFF
.,TRBJ2-5,TRBV11-2,TRBD2,TGTGCCAGCAGCCCGTTAGGAGCGGGGGGGCAAGAGACCCAGTACTTC,CASSPLGAGGQETQYF
.,TRBJ1-2,TRBV3-1/TRBV3-2,TRBD1,TGTGCCAGCAGCTCCAGGGGGGGCTACACCTTC,CASSSRGGYTF
.,TRBJ1-2,TRBV5-1,.,TGCGCCAGCAGCTTGGGCCCCCGCCAGGGGTCGAACTATGGCTACACCTTC,CASSLGPRQGSNYGYTF
.,TRBJ2-1,TRBV10-2,.,TGCGCCAGCAGTGACCCATGGACAAAGGATGAGCAGTTCTTC,CASSDPWTKDEQFF
.,TRBJ2-5,TRBV5-8,.,TGTGCCAGCAGCTTGGGGCCGGGACATCCCCAAGAGACCCAGTACTTC,CASSLGPGHPQETQYF
.,TRBJ2-3,TRBV4-2,TRBD2,TGTGCCAGCAGCCAGATCGGATCGACTAGCGGGAGTACCACAGATACGCAGTATTTT,CASSQIGSTSGSTTDTQYF
few,TRBJ1-1,TRBV12-3/TRBV12-4,.,TGTGCCAGCAGTTTGTACATGAACACTGAAGCTTTCTTT,CASSLYMNTEAFF
.,TRBJ1-1,TRBV11-3,TRBD1,TGTGCCAGCAGTTCTGACAGGGGCGAAGCTTTCTTT,CASSSDRGEAFF
.,TRBJ2-1,TRBV7-9,TRBD2,TGTGCCAGCAGCGCTAGCGGGACCTCGGGGTTGGAGCAGTTCTTC,CASSASGTSGLEQFF
.,TRBJ2-5,TRBV30,TRBD1,TGTGCCTGGAGTGTATCCAGGGGGGAGACCCAGTACTTC,CAWSVSRGETQYF
.,TRBJ1-1,TRBV7-9,.,TGTGCCAGCAGCGCAGATACCACCACTGAAGCTTTCTTT,CASSADTTTEAFF
.,TRBJ2-7,TRBV19,.,TGTGCCAGTAGCCGGACGGCACGGAGGCCCCACGAGCAGTACTTC,CASSRTARRPHEQYF
.,TRBJ2-1,TRBV4-1,TRBD2,TGCGCCAGCAGCCCCAGGGTAACGGGAGGGCCCAATGAGCAGTTCTTC,CASSPRVTGGPNEQFF
.,TRBJ1-2,TRBV25-1,.,TGTGCCAGCAGTGAATTTGGGGGGGTAGTACAAGGCCAGGGCTACACCTTC,CASSEFGGVVQGQGYTF
.,TRBJ1-1,TRBV27,TRBD1,TGTGCCAGCAGTTATCAGACAGGGGGCCGGACTGAAGCTTTCTTT,CASSYQTGGRTEAFF
.,TRBJ1-2,TRBV3-1/TRBV3-2,TRBD1,TGTGCCAGCAGCCTAGGACAGGGGTATGGCTACACCTTC,CASSLGQGYGYTF
.,TRBJ1-3,TRBV19,.,TGTGCCAGTCGGTTCTCTGGAAACACCATATATTTT,CASRFSGNTIYF
.,TRBJ2-1,TRBV6-5,.,TGTGCCAGCAGTTACGGGGGGGCCCGGGATGAGCAGTTCTTC,CASSYGGARDEQFF
once,TRBJ2-1,TRBV9,TRBD1,TGTGCCAGCAGCGTCCTGGGGGGACAGGGGTACTACAATGAGCAGTTCTTC,CASSVLGGQGYYNEQFF
.,TRBJ1-1,TRBV7-2,.,TGTGCCAGCAGCCCCCCGGGACTGATCACTGAAGCTTTCTTT,CASSPPGLITEAFF
.,TRBJ1-1,TRBV9,.,TGTGCCAGCAGCGCACAGGGTACGGTCACTGAAGCTTTCTTT,CASSAQGTVTEAFF
.,TRBJ2-2,TRBV5-1,.,TGCGCCAGCAGCTTCATAACAGCAGGCACCGGGGAGCTGTTTTTT,CASSFITAGTGELFF
.,TRBJ2-1,TRBV2,.,TGTGCCAGCAGTGCCGAGTATGGGGGGAGCTCCTACAATGAGCAGTTCTTC,CASSAEYGGSSYNEQFF
.,TRBJ1-2,TRBV4-1,.,TGCGCCAGCAGCCAAGAGATGCAGACCGGAGCTTATGGCTACACCTTC,CASSQEMQTGAYGYTF
.,TRBJ2-1,TRBV4-2,.,TGTGCCAGCAGCCAAGATAGCAGTTACAATGAGCAGTTCTTC,CASSQDSSYNEQFF
.,TRBJ1-2,TRBV5-1,.,TGCGCCAGCAGCTTGGGACACATAGCTAACTATGGCTACACCTTC,CASSLGHIANYGYTF
.,TRBJ2-1,TRBV7-2,.,TGTGCCAGCAGCTTGGACTACTCCAGTGAGCAGTTCTTC,CASSLDYSSEQFF
.,TRBJ2-1,TRBV6-2/TRBV6-3,.,TGTGCCAGCAGTTACCCGTTTCTCTGGGCGAGGCGGGGCTACAATGAGCAGTTCTTC,CASSYPFLWARRGYNEQFF
.,TRBJ2-7,TRBV7-3,TRBD1,TGTGCCAGCAGCCGAACGGGACAGCTCTACGAGCAGTACTTC,CASSRTGQLYEQYF
.,TRBJ2-3,TRBV7-9,TRBD1,TGTGCCAGCAGCTTAACGACAGGGGTTAAAGATACGCAGTATTTT,CASSLTTGVKDTQYF
.,TRBJ1-1,TRBV5-1,TRBD1,TGCGCCAGCAGCTCCCCCCAGGGGGCGCCGAACACTGAAGCTTTCTTT,CASSSPQGAPNTEAFF
.,TRBJ1-2,TRBV18,TRBD1,TGTGCCAGCTCACCACCAGGGGGCGGCTATGGCTACACCTTC,CASSPPGGGYGYTF
.,TRBJ2-7,TRBV13,TRBD1,TGTGCCAGCAGCAACTCCCGGACAGGTACGGAGCAGTACTTC,CASSNSRTGTEQYF
.,TRBJ2-2,TRBV7-3,TRBD2,TGTGCCAGCAGCCCATCCGGGACTAGGAACACCGGGGAGCTGTTTTTT,CASSPSGTRNTGELFF
.,TRBJ1-2,TRBV29-1,.,TGCAGCGTTGTGGCGGATTACTATGGCTACACCTTC,CSVVADYYGYTF
few,TRBJ2-3,TRBV27,.,TGTGCCAGCAGTTCGCAGATCCAATACACAGATACGCAGTATTTT,CASSSQIQYTDTQYF
.,TRBJ2-1,TRBV9,.,TGTGCCAGCAGCCCAGGACAGATTTACAATGAGCAGTTCTTC,CASSPGQIYNEQFF
.,TRBJ2-7,TRBV11-2,.,TGTGCCAGCAGCTTAGGGGTAGGGGGCTACGAGCAGTACTTC,CASSLGVGGYEQYF
.,TRBJ2-2,TRBV2,TRBD1,TGTGCCAGTAACCCACGGACAGGGCCCACCGGGGAGCTGTTTTTT,CASNPRTGPTGELFF
.,TRBJ1-2,TRBV20-1,.,TGCAGTGCTAGTTCGTGGGATCGGGGCTATGGCTACACCTTC,CSASSWDRGYGYTF
.,TRBJ2-1,TRBV9,TRBD2,TGTGCCAGCAGCCCGCGGGAGGGCTCCTACAATGAGCAGTTCTTC,CASSPREGSYNEQFF
.,TRBJ2-1,TRBV9,TRBD2,TGTGCCAGCAGCGTAGCTGATGGCGGGGGGAATGAGCAGTTCTTC,CASSVADGGGNEQFF
.,TRBJ1-1,TRBV3-1/TRBV3-2,.,TGTGCCAGCAGCCAAGATAACGACAGGGAAGCTTTCTTT,CASSQDNDREAFF
.,TRBJ1-4,TRBV7-2,.,TGTGCCAGCAGCTTATTATCCAATGAAAAACTGTTTTTT,CASSLLSNEKLFF
once,TRBJ1-1,TRBV5-4,.,TGTGCCAGCAGCCAGATGAGGGAGGGTAACACTGAAGCTTTCTTT,CASSQMREGNTEAFF
.,TRBJ1-4,TRBV29-1,.,TGCAGCGTTGATATGGGAGGCACTAATGAAAAACTGTTTTTT,CSVDMGGTNEKLFF
.,TRBJ1-2,TRBV4-1,.,TGCGCCAGCAGCCAAGGCCATCCTCAACCTGGGGCGGGGAATGGCTACACCTTC,CASSQGHPQPGAGNGYTF